This T cell receptor (beta chain) was captured in a study of blood T cell repertoires in COVID-19. Background on the study: The cDNA or gDNA used as material had been derived from T cells, B-cell-depleted T cells, or PBMCs.

Repertoires were generated with immunoSEQ multiplex PCR, while TCRdb's copy carries only in-frame clones and drops some. The data contain more than 150,000 clones, about four fifths of them singletons. Trimming took off 7 bases at V and 0 bases at J, with 12 bases between the two ends. Germline-derived CDR1 and CDR2 are LNHDA and SQIVND (reference sequence). CDR3 length: 15 residues. The receptor's source is a woman older than 75 with COVID-19, enrolled during active disease. Sequences were obtained from peripheral blood. The genes are TRBV19 and TRBJ1-4, with TRBD1 as a possible D gene (6 bases). The DNA for the CDR3 is TGTGCCAGTAAGAGGACAGTTGCAACTAATGAAAAACTGTTTTTT. It codes for CASKRTVATNEKLFF.